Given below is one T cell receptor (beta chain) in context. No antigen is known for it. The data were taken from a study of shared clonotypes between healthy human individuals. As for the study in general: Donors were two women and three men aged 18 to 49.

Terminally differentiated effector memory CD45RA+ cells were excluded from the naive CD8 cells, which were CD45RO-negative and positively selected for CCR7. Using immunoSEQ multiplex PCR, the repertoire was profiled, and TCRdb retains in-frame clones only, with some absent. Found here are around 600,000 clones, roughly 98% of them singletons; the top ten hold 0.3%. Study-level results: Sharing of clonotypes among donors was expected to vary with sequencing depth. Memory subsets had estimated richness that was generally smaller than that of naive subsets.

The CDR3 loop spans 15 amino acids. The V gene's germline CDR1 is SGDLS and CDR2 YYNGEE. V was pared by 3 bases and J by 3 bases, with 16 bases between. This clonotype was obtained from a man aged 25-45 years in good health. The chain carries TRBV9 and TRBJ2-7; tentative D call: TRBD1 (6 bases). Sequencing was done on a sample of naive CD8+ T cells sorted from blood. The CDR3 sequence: CASSAKQGSFYEQYF. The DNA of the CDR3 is TGTGCCAGCAGCGCAAAACAGGGTTCTTTCTACGAGCAGTACTTC.